Following are 21 T cell receptor beta chains from one sample sequenced in a study of T-cell reconstitution after alpha-beta-depleted transplantation in children. A TCRbeta library incorporating unique molecular identifiers was prepared. MiXCR, run by TCRdb on the PCR reads, gives a single entry per CDR3 protein. The sample holds 540,000 or so distinct CDR3 sequences, roughly 24% seen once. The sample was PBMCs, mostly from graft donor cells, taken 360 days after TCRalphabeta/CD19-depleted stem cell transplant. These receptors all come from a boy less than two years old who had a stem cell transplant for acute myeloid leukemia, so the T cells may come from the graft donor.

J is TRBJ1-3 and V is TRBV20-1; D is ambiguous. Germline loops: CDR1 DFQATT, CDR2 SNEGSKA (reference sequence). This CDR3 is 14 amino acids long. The germline V and J ends were trimmed by 2 bases and 1 base, with 9 bases remaining between them. CDR3 loop: CSARRVGSGNTIYF. The CDR3 DNA reads as TGCAGTGCTAGAAGGGTGGGGTCTGGAAACACCATATATTTT.

CDR3 sequence (DNA): TGTGCCAGCAGCTTTATCAGGGGGGTAATCCCAACTAGCACAGATACGCAGTATTTT. This codes for CASSFIRGVIPTSTDTQYF. The chain couples TRBV7-6 to TRBJ2-3; tentatively, D is TRBD1 (7 bases). Germline V gene lookup returns CDR1 SGHVS and CDR2 FNYEAQ. This CDR3 contains 19 residues. The ends were cut back, 3 bases at V and 0 bases at J, with 22 bases in the middle.

There are a few counts of this clonotype. The chain links TRBV29-1 to TRBJ2-7; 7 nucleotides match TRBD2. Trimming removed 7 bases from V and 3 bases from J; junction bases left unmatched: 9. There are 13 residues in the CDR3. Germline CDR1 is SQVTM and CDR2 is ANQGSEA. The CDR3 DNA reads TGCAGCGCCTGGGAGGGAGGTGGCTACGAGCAGTACTTC. Its protein is CSAWEGGGYEQYF.

The V and J genes are TRBV29-1 and TRBJ1-1; D remains unclear. Trimming left V 3 bases short and J 0 bases short, with 8 bases between. There are 13 residues in the CDR3. Germline V CDR1 and CDR2: SQVTM, ANQGSEA. As DNA, the CDR3 is TGCAGCGTTGAGTCGCTCTTGAACACTGAAGCTTTCTTT. It encodes CSVESLLNTEAFF.

This clonotype was counted only a few times. The chain links TRBV5-1 to TRBJ2-3; no reliable D call. The CDR3 totals 15 residues. The germline V and J ends were trimmed by 5 bases and 0 bases, with 13 bases remaining between them. Germline-derived CDR1 and CDR2 are SGHRS and YFSETQ. The DNA of the CDR3 is TGCGCCAGCAGGGTGTCGGCTCCCAGCACAGATACGCAGTATTTT. Amino acid sequence: CASRVSAPSTDTQYF.

In its sample, this clonotype was seen many times. This rearrangement joins TRBV6-5 to TRBJ2-3, with D tentatively TRBD1 (6 bases). The length of the CDR3 is 16 residues. The ends were cut back, 4 bases at V and 3 bases at J, with 17 bases in the middle. CDR1 and CDR2 (germline): MNHEY, SVGAGI. This CDR3 is CASSFLKGESTDTQYF. In DNA, the CDR3 is TGTGCCAGCAGTTTCTTGAAGGGGGAATCGACAGATACGCAGTATTTT.

This clonotype has a handful of counts. The J gene is TRBJ1-5, the V gene TRBV29-1, with 8 bases lining up with TRBD1. Germline V gives CDR1 SQVTM, CDR2 ANQGSEA. Trimming cost V 0 bases and J 5 bases; bases outside gene matches: 3. The CDR3 consists of 14 residues. The CDR3 loop is CSVEDPGGHQPQHF. In DNA, the CDR3 is TGCAGCGTTGAAGATCCAGGGGGCCATCAGCCCCAGCATTTT.

Only a few counts were recorded for this clonotype. V is TRBV12-3 or TRBV12-4 and J is TRBJ1-1; 7 nucleotides agree with TRBD1. V trimming: 6 bases; J trimming: 1 base; junction bases outside the gene matches: 5. This CDR3 region has 14 residues. The CDR3 protein is CASRSRDRNTEAFF. In nucleotides, the CDR3 is TGTGCCAGCAGGTCCCGGGACAGGAACACTGAAGCTTTCTTT.

In this sample, this clonotype turned up a few times. The chain is built from TRBV12-3 or TRBV12-4 and TRBJ1-5; 8 nucleotides match TRBD1. V gave up 4 bases and J gave up 11 bases; unmatched junction bases: 1. The CDR3 extends over 11 amino acids. CDR3 residues: CASSSGQAQHF. CDR3 in DNA: TGTGCCAGCAGTTCGGGACAGGCCCAGCATTTT.

The table lists this clonotype with many counts. The V call is TRBV12-3 or TRBV12-4, the J call TRBJ1-2, with D maybe TRBD1 (6 bases). This CDR3 has 14 amino acids. Trimming cost V 6 bases and J 11 bases, with 22 bases left between them. The CDR3 loop is CASSPLQTGTPYTF. CDR3 bases: TGTGCCAGCAGCCCCCTACAAACCGGGACACCATACACCTTC.

This chain links TRBV6-1 with TRBJ2-7; 10 nucleotides match TRBD2. Looked up from germline, CDR1 is MNHNS and CDR2 is SASEGT. The CDR3 totals 14 residues. Trimming cost V 6 bases and J 1 base; bases outside gene matches: 3. The CDR3: CASRERGGSYEQYF. The CDR3 nucleotides read TGTGCCAGCAGGGAGCGGGGGGGATCCTACGAGCAGTACTTC.

The chain uses TRBV7-6 and TRBJ2-1; D is perhaps TRBD1 (6 bases). CDR1 SGHVS and CDR2 FNYEAQ come from the germline V gene. The CDR3 runs 16 residues. V gave up 2 bases and J gave up 8 bases, with 19 bases separating them. CDR3 protein: CASSLKQGHPYYEQFF. The CDR3 region has the DNA TGTGCCAGCAGCTTAAAACAGGGTCATCCTTACTATGAGCAGTTCTTC.

The chain uses TRBV20-1 and TRBJ2-1; 8 nucleotides agree with TRBD1. CDR1 DFQATT and CDR2 SNEGSKA come from the germline V gene (reference sequence). The junction had 8 bases not matched to a gene; V was cut back by 6 bases and J by 10 bases. The CDR3 is 12 residues long. The CDR3 sequence is CSAHEDRVEQFF. The DNA of the CDR3 is TGCAGTGCACACGAGGACAGGGTAGAGCAGTTCTTC.

The chain carries TRBV7-9 and TRBJ1-1; D unclear. Germline CDR1 and CDR2: SEHNR and FQNEAQ (reference sequence). The CDR3 runs 11 residues. V lost 5 bases, J lost 6 bases, and 7 bases lay in between. Here the CDR3 DNA reads TGTGCCAGCAGCCCGCCCCCTGAAGCTTTCTTT. This gives the protein CASSPPPEAFF.

The chain uses TRBV11-2 and TRBJ2-1; the match to TRBD1 covers 8 bases. The CDR3 is 16 amino acids. Germline V gives CDR1 SGHAT, CDR2 FQNNGV. V lost 1 base, J lost 2 bases, and 4 bases stayed unmatched. CDR3 protein: CASSLGTRGPYNEQFF. The CDR3, as DNA: TGTGCCAGCAGCTTAGGGACCAGGGGGCCCTACAATGAGCAGTTCTTC. Variable domain in full (rest from reference TRBV11-2 and TRBJ2-1): EAGVAQSPRYKIIEKRQSVAFWCNPISGHATLYWYQQILGQGPKLLIQFQNNGVVDDSQLPKDRFSAERLKGVDSTLKIQPAKLEDSAVYLCASSLGTRGPYNEQFFGPGTRLTVL.

This clonotype showed up many times. The V and J genes are TRBV27 and TRBJ2-7, with a possible D match to TRBD1 (6 bases). The CDR3 loop spans 13 amino acids. With 11 bases removed from V and 2 bases from J, the gap between germline ends came to 16 bases. Germline lookup yields CDR1 MNHEY and CDR2 SMNVEV (reference sequence). CDR3 DNA: TGTGCCGGCTCCCGGGACACAACCTACGAGCAGTACTTC. Amino acids: CAGSRDTTYEQYF.

This sequence joins TRBV12-3 or TRBV12-4 and TRBJ2-1; 8 nucleotides line up with TRBD1. The junction had 15 bases not matched to a gene; V was cut back by 3 bases and J by 5 bases. The CDR3 length is 18 residues. The CDR3 coding sequence is TGTGCCAGCAGTTTTGAGCTTTATGGACAGGGACGGAACAATGAGCAGTTCTTC. The encoded protein is CASSFELYGQGRNNEQFF.

In this sample, this clonotype turned up many times. The J gene is TRBJ2-7, the V gene TRBV2; 8 bases fit TRBD2. V lost 6 bases and J lost 2; bases outside the gene matches: 9. Germline-derived CDR1 and CDR2 are SNHLY and FYNNEI. This CDR3 has 15 amino acids. CDR3 loop: CASSPGGDLTYEQYV. CDR3 nucleotides: TGTGCCAGCAGCCCGGGAGGGGACTTAACCTACGAGCAGTACGTC.

This clonotype was seen only a few times. This chain's CDR3 is CSVALRAGVGQYF. DNA for the CDR3: TGCAGCGTTGCACTCAGGGCCGGGGTCGGGCAGTACTTC. V and J are TRBV29-1 and TRBJ2-7, with D tentatively TRBD1 or TRBD2 (5 bases each). V lost 4 bases to trimming and J lost 9 bases, with 19 bases between them. The germline V gene has CDR1 SQVTM and CDR2 ANQGSEA. The CDR3 is 13 amino acids.

This clonotype appeared a few times. The J gene is TRBJ1-4, the V gene TRBV20-1; 7 positions match TRBD1. The CDR3 has 14 residues. V lost 4 bases, J lost 2 bases, and 4 bases stayed unmatched. CDR1 is DFQATT and CDR2 is SNEGSKA in the germline V gene (reference sequence). DNA of the CDR3: TGCAGTGCTATAGACAGGGATACTAATGAAAAACTGTTTTTT. It encodes CSAIDRDTNEKLFF.

V is TRBV20-1 and J is TRBJ2-5, with D tentatively TRBD2 (5 bases). The CDR3 covers 14 residues. With 6 bases removed from V and 4 bases from J, the gap between germline ends came to 18 bases. Germline values: CDR1 DFQATT, CDR2 SNEGSKA (reference sequence). The CDR3 loop reads CSARHWAAGETQYF. The CDR3 coding sequence is TGCAGTGCCCGACACTGGGCGGCGGGAGAGACCCAGTACTTC.